These T cell receptor beta chains were read from a single sample in a study of T cells in Graves' hyperthyroidism and ophthalmopathy. TCRdb re-analysed the multiplex PCR reads in MiXCR, keeping a single row per CDR3 protein. Of over 700,000 distinct CDR3 sequences in the sample, more than 30% were seen once. The specimen sequenced was blood. The source is a man younger than 30 with Graves' hyperthyroidism. CDR3s include the opening cysteine and the closing phenylalanine or tryptophan. D genes are given only for firm matches. Rows give clone size only sometimes, using once, few, many, or a class for an expanded clone.

V gene	J gene	D gene	clone size	CDR3 protein	CDR3 DNA
TRBV20-1	TRBJ2-7	NA	many	CSAGGSGRYEQYF	TGCAGTGCAGGGGGATCCGGACGGTACGAGCAGTACTTC
TRBV24-1	TRBJ2-5	TRBD2	many	CATPREDKETQYF	TGTGCCACCCCGCGGGAGGATAAAGAGACCCAGTACTTC
TRBV2	TRBJ2-7	NA	few	CASERPQFYEQYF	TGTGCCAGCGAGAGGCCACAGTTTTACGAGCAGTACTTC
TRBV6-5	TRBJ2-7	NA	NA	CAVLRDIFYEQYF	TGTGCCGTGCTGAGGGACATTTTCTACGAGCAGTACTTC
TRBV11-2	TRBJ2-5	NA	NA	CASSLGGLRQTQYF	TGTGCCAGCAGCTTAGGGGGGCTCCGGCAGACCCAGTACTTC
TRBV7-9	TRBJ2-7	NA	NA	CASRKDRVGEQYF	TGTGCCAGCAGAAAGGACCGGGTTGGTGAGCAGTACTTC
TRBV4-2	TRBJ2-6	TRBD1	NA	CASSQEGTGGAGANVLTF	TGTGCCAGCAGCCAAGAAGGGACAGGGGGCGCCGGGGCCAACGTCCTGACTTTC
TRBV7-9	TRBJ2-5	NA	NA	CASSPSEGGYQETQYF	TGTGCCAGCAGCCCCAGTGAGGGCGGTTACCAAGAGACCCAGTACTTC
TRBV7-3	TRBJ2-1	TRBD1	NA	CASSLVAGDSYNEQFF	TGTGCCAGCAGCTTAGTCGCCGGGGACAGCTACAATGAGCAGTTCTTC
TRBV29-1	TRBJ1-2	NA	NA	CSVGRRGNYGYTF	TGCAGCGTTGGGCGGAGGGGGAACTATGGCTACACCTTC
TRBV6-1	TRBJ1-1	TRBD1	few	CASAGQVGEAFF	TGTGCCAGCGCAGGACAGGTGGGTGAAGCTTTCTTT
TRBV7-2	TRBJ1-3	NA	NA	CASSSAPSPGNTIYF	TGTGCCAGCAGCTCCGCCCCCAGCCCTGGAAACACCATATATTTT
TRBV29-1	TRBJ1-2	NA	once	CSVTSNYGYTF	TGCAGCGTGACCTCTAACTATGGCTACACCTTC
TRBV6-5	TRBJ2-5	TRBD1	NA	CASSYSGQAEETQYF	TGTGCCAGCAGTTACTCGGGACAGGCGGAGGAGACCCAGTACTTC
TRBV14	TRBJ2-7	NA	NA	CASSQGAPGMLYEQYF	TGTGCCAGCAGCCAAGGGGCCCCGGGGATGCTATACGAGCAGTACTTC
TRBV12-3/TRBV12-4	TRBJ1-1	TRBD1	NA	CASILDRGGTEAFF	TGTGCCAGCATTCTGGACAGGGGAGGCACTGAAGCTTTCTTT
TRBV6-5	TRBJ1-2	NA	many	CASTSGYGYTF	TGTGCCAGCACCTCGGGGTATGGCTACACCTTC
TRBV19	TRBJ1-2	TRBD1	NA	CASSFQGVEYGYTF	TGTGCCAGCAGCTTTCAGGGGGTAGAGTATGGCTACACCTTC
TRBV2	TRBJ1-2	TRBD1	NA	CARATGRYGYTF	TGTGCCAGAGCGACAGGGCGGTATGGCTACACCTTC
TRBV6-1	TRBJ1-1	NA	NA	CASSEGGAGAETEAFF	TGTGCCAGCAGTGAAGGCGGGGCAGGGGCAGAGACCGAAGCTTTCTTT
TRBV7-9	TRBJ1-2	NA	many	CASRQDTTYGYTF	TGTGCCAGCAGACAGGACACTACCTATGGCTACACCTTC
TRBV3-1	TRBJ2-5	TRBD1	NA	CASSQDWTGEETQYF	TGTGCCAGCAGCCAAGACTGGACAGGGGAAGAGACCCAGTACTTC
TRBV12-3/TRBV12-4	TRBJ2-7	TRBD1	NA	CASSSGQGPHEQYF	TGTGCCAGCAGTTCGGGACAGGGCCCCCACGAGCAGTACTTC
TRBV15	TRBJ1-2	NA	NA	CATSRGRYTGEALGYTF	TGTGCCACCAGCAGAGGCAGGTACACCGGGGAGGCCCTTGGCTACACCTTC
TRBV19	TRBJ2-7	TRBD2	NA	CASSMSAGGQDEQYF	TGTGCCAGTAGTATGTCAGCGGGAGGGCAGGACGAGCAGTACTTC
TRBV2	TRBJ2-7	NA	many	CASSGSHEQYF	TGTGCCAGCAGTGGCAGCCACGAGCAGTACTTC
TRBV19	TRBJ1-1	TRBD1	NA	CASSIKVGQGATEAFF	TGTGCCAGTAGTATCAAGGTGGGACAGGGGGCCACTGAAGCTTTCTTT
TRBV5-1	TRBJ2-2	TRBD1	NA	CASSLDLGQGARNTGELFF	TGCGCCAGCAGCTTGGATTTGGGACAGGGGGCGCGAAACACCGGGGAGCTGTTTTTT
TRBV20-1	TRBJ2-7	TRBD2	few	CSARDFSGSVDEQYF	TGCAGTGCTAGGGACTTTAGCGGGAGTGTCGACGAGCAGTACTTC
TRBV20-1	TRBJ1-1	TRBD1	many	CSASPGQYSMNTEAFF	TGCAGTGCCAGCCCGGGACAGTACAGCATGAACACTGAAGCTTTCTTT
TRBV29-1	TRBJ2-7	NA	many	CSPSPLVDHEQYF	TGCAGCCCCTCTCCCCTCGTTGACCACGAGCAGTACTTC
TRBV20-1	TRBJ2-7	NA	few	CSACPSLRSYEQYF	TGCAGTGCGTGTCCTTCCCTCCGCTCCTACGAGCAGTACTTC